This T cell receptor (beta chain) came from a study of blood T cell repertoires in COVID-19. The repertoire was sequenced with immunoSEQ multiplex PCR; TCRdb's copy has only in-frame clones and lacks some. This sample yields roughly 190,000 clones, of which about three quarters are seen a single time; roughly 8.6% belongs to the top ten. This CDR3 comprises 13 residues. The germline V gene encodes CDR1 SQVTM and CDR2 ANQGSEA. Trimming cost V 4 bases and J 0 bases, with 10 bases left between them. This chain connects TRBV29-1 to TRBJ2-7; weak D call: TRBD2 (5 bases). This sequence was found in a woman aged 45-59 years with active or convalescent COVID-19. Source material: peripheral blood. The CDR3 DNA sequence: TGCAGCGTTGTACGGGGAGTCTCCTACGAGCAGTACTTC. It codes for CSVVRGVSYEQYF.